The source of this T cell receptor (beta chain) is a study of blood T cell repertoires in COVID-19. The overall study: The samples span acute and convalescent COVID-19 from the United States, Italy and Spain. PBMCs, B-cell-depleted T cells, or T cells were the source of the cDNA or gDNA that made up the material.

Methods used by the authors: Reference gene primers were amplified, and this amplification served to estimate nucleated cell counts. Clones were sequenced by immunoSEQ multiplex PCR, and TCRdb holds only the in-frame ones, with some missing. V, J and clone size were drawn from that table, and D and trimming were deduced from the DNA. The sample holds just over 650,000 clones, about 87% seen once. Germline CDR1 and CDR2: LGHDT and YNNKEL (reference sequence). There are 12 residues in the CDR3. V lost 5 bases and J lost 4, with 9 bases in between. Sequencing used peripheral blood. The V gene is TRBV3-1 (or the pseudogene TRBV3-2), the J gene TRBJ2-7, with D unclear. This clonotype was sampled from a young woman with acute or convalescent COVID-19. CDR3 protein: CASSSYGYEQYF. The CDR3 DNA sequence: TGTGCCAGCAGCTCGTACGGTTACGAGCAGTACTTC.